This T cell receptor (beta chain) was retrieved from a study of CXCR3-negative and CXCR3-positive naive CD8 T cells. General study results and limits: Naive cells, whether CXCR3-negative or CXCR3-positive, had similar TRBV-TRBJ usage, while memory cells differed. Much lower diversity was found in memory CD8+ cells, while both naive subsets had comparably high diversity.

The CDR3 runs 13 residues. Concerning this clonotype itself: As yet, its antigen is unknown.

It was by 5' RACE with UMI labels that the TRB cDNA libraries were prepared. No DNA is given; TCRdb re-called the 5' RACE reads and lists each CDR3 protein once. Seen in this sample are 70,000 to 95,000 distinct CDR3 sequences; the ten most common clones hold over 1.5%. The chain carries TRBV12-3 or TRBV12-4 and TRBJ1-2; checking the TCRdb D call of TRBD1 is not possible without DNA. The TCR sequence derives from a human donor in good health. Some clones in this sample may be carry-over from other donors' samples. The sequenced sample was naive CXCR3- CD8+ T cells from blood. Described subset: CD45RO-CCR7+CD27+CD95- naive CD8+ T cells lacking CXCR3 (TNR3-). The CDR3 is CASSPPGQDGYTF.